This TCR beta chain was found in a study of shared clonotypes between healthy human individuals. This CDR3 contains 13 residues. V lost 2 bases and J lost 9, with 11 bases in between. CDR1 SGHVS and CDR2 FNYEAQ come from the germline V gene. This table comes from immunoSEQ multiplex PCR, and its TCRdb copy is limited to in-frame clones, with some not included. The sample includes millions of clones, 85% to 95% of them seen just once. The rearrangement joins TRBV7-6 to TRBJ2-1; D not certain. The source material was naive CD4+ T cells sorted from blood. As to subset: CD45RA+ positively selected. This TCR derives from a young man in good health. CDR3 residues: CASSLRPGGEQFF. The CDR3 DNA reads as TGTGCCAGCAGCTTACGCCCCGGCGGTGAGCAGTTCTTC.